The 11 T cell receptor beta chains below come from one sample, sequenced in a study of cytomegalovirus exposure and HLA in healthy donors. PCR involved 60 Vbeta and 13 Jbeta primers. TCRdb's copy holds only in-frame clones and misses some; the assay was immunoSEQ multiplex PCR. The table shows 95,000 to 110,000 clones, with around 79% occurring only once. Sequencing was carried out using PBMCs. Receptors were obtained from a man in his fifties or sixties in good health and CMV-seropositive.

This clone was observed a few times. The chain carries TRBV11-2 and TRBJ2-5; a possible D gene is TRBD2 (6 bases). CDR1 and CDR2 from the germline V gene are SGHAT and FQNNGV. The CDR3 has 15 amino acids. Trimming left V 2 bases short and J 2 bases short, with 12 bases between. CDR3 nucleotide sequence: TGTGCCAGCAGCTTAAGGACGGCGGGACAAGAGACCCAGTACTTC. Translating gives CASSLRTAGQETQYF.

CDR3 sequence: CASSLASSGRGEQFF. The CDR3 nucleotides are TGTGCCAGCAGCTTGGCATCTAGCGGGAGAGGGGAGCAGTTCTTC. This rearrangement joins TRBV5-4 to TRBJ2-1; 10 nucleotides match TRBD2. The CDR3 has 15 residues. In germline, CDR1 is SGHNT, CDR2 YYREEE (reference sequence). The V segment lost 0 bases and the J segment 10 bases; nucleotides outside the gene matches: 7.

V gene TRBV11-1 combines with J gene TRBJ2-1, with 7 nucleotides matching TRBD1. The CDR3 has 15 residues. CDR1 SGHAT and CDR2 FQDESV come from the germline V gene (reference sequence). J was trimmed by 6 bases and V by 2 bases; bases with no gene match: 7. The CDR3, as DNA: TGTGCCAGCAGCTTAAGGGGGCCCACAAGCAATGAGCAGTTCTTC. Its protein is CASSLRGPTSNEQFF.

The CDR3 loop reads CASSPLGSGTSYNEQFF. As DNA, the CDR3 is TGTGCCAGCTCACCACTGGGTAGCGGGACGTCCTACAATGAGCAGTTCTTC. V usage is TRBV18 and J usage is TRBJ2-1; 8 bases match TRBD2. The CDR3 contains 17 residues. Per the germline V gene, CDR1 is KGHSH and CDR2 is LQKENI. J gave up 1 base and V 1 base, and 6 bases lay outside the gene matches.

This clone was observed a handful of times. The chain joins TRBV4-2 to TRBJ1-4, with a possible D match to TRBD1 (5 bases). Looked up from germline, CDR1 is LGHNA and CDR2 is YNFKEQ. CDR3 size: 17 residues. V was cut by 0 bases and J by 0 bases, with 11 bases left in between. This chain's CDR3 is CASSQDPDSATNEKLFF. The DNA of the CDR3 is TGTGCCAGCAGCCAAGATCCAGACAGTGCAACTAATGAAAAACTGTTTTTT.

The CDR3 DNA reads TGCGCCAGCAGCTTGGGTCCGGAGGCCCCCCAGTACTTC. This codes for CASSLGPEAPQYF. The chain recombines TRBV5-1 with TRBJ2-4; possible D gene TRBD2, 5 bases. V shed 0 bases and J shed 13 bases, with 14 bases lying between them. Germline V gene data show CDR1 as SGHRS and CDR2 as YFSETQ. The CDR3 length is 13 residues.

The chain uses TRBV28 and TRBJ2-7; 9 bases are shared with TRBD2. The CDR3 spans 20 residues. The germline gives CDR1 MDHEN, CDR2 SYDVKM. The V and J ends lost 6 bases and 1 base, in that order; junction bases with no gene match: 22. CDR3 protein: CASSRKAIGSGRSRSYEQYF. The CDR3 DNA follows: TGTGCCAGCAGCCGAAAGGCGATTGGGAGCGGGAGGTCCCGATCCTACGAGCAGTACTTC.

V is TRBV28 and J is TRBJ1-1, with 7 bases fitting TRBD1. With V trimmed by 6 bases and J by 1 base, 8 bases remained unmatched. Per the germline V gene, CDR1 is MDHEN and CDR2 is SYDVKM. This CDR3 is 15 amino acids long. The CDR3 loop is CASRQRQGSNTEAFF. The CDR3 nucleotides are TGTGCCAGCAGACAAAGACAGGGTTCGAACACTGAAGCTTTCTTT.

The J gene is TRBJ2-7, the V gene TRBV9; a weak D match, TRBD2 (6 bases). Trimming stripped 3 bases from V and 2 bases from J, with 12 bases between. From germline, CDR1 is SGDLS and CDR2 YYNGEE. This CDR3 has 14 amino acids. CDR3 sequence (DNA): TGTGCCAGCAGCGCTCGACTAGGGCCCTACGAGCAGTACTTC. Protein sequence: CASSARLGPYEQYF. The full variable domain, completed using reference TRBV9 and TRBJ2-7, is DSGVTQTPKHLITATGQRVTLRCSPRSGDLSVYWYQQSLDQGLQFLIQYYNGEERAKGNILERFSAQQFPDLHSELNLSSLELGDSALYFCASSARLGPYEQYFGPGTRLTVT.

This clone was detected a few times. This sequence joins TRBV6-4 and TRBJ2-1, with TRBD2 matching 8 bases. Trimming removed 2 bases from V and 6 bases from J; junction bases left unmatched: 3. Germline loops: CDR1 MRHNA, CDR2 SNTAGT. CDR3 length: 14 amino acids. The CDR3: CASSDGAGGNEQFF. CDR3 bases: TGTGCCAGCAGTGACGGGGCGGGAGGCAATGAGCAGTTCTTC.

V gene TRBV9 combines with J gene TRBJ2-5; 9 bases fit TRBD1. This CDR3 contains 16 residues. Germline V CDR1 and CDR2: SGDLS, YYNGEE. Germline trimming cut 4 bases from V and 2 bases from J; bases unmatched to any gene: 9. CDR3 protein: CASSIQGQGNQETQYF. CDR3 nucleotide sequence: TGTGCCAGCAGCATCCAAGGACAGGGGAATCAAGAGACCCAGTACTTC.